This paragraph reports one TCR beta chain. The antigen remains unidentified. Trimming took 2 bases from V and 2 from J; bases not matched to a gene: 2. The V gene's germline CDR1 is SGDLS and CDR2 YYNGEE. This CDR3 has 14 amino acids. The source of the sample is a study of blood T cells in healthy people across ages. Study-level findings and limits: Across the age range, TCR beta diversity per million T cells fell in a roughly linear way. More naive CD4+ cells and higher diversity were found in long-lived than in aged donors.

The use of a sample-barcoded 5' primer and a J-beta primer mix characterized a second PCR of roughly 6 to 11 cycles. TCRdb itself ran the 5' RACE reads through MiXCR, one entry per CDR3 protein. The sample lists around 1.5 million distinct CDR3 sequences, roughly a third occurring once. The sequenced sample was blood. The receptor comes from a woman aged 25 to 39 in good health. V gene TRBV9 combines with J gene TRBJ1-2; TRBD1 matches at 8 bases. The DNA of the CDR3 is TGTGCCAGCAGCGTGACAGGGGCCAACTATGGCTACACCTTC. Translating gives CASSVTGANYGYTF.